This TCR beta chain was identified during a study of cytotoxic CD8 clonotypes in ibrutinib-treated CLL. General study findings and limits: Clonality rose at ibrutinib response, held steady in sustained remission, and fell toward baseline at progression.

Profiling relied on immunoSEQ multiplex PCR, and the TCRdb table lists in-frame clones only, not all of them. Of around 250,000 clones listed, 70% are singletons. CDR1 is SGHNT and CDR2 is YENEEA in the germline V gene. V lost 1 base, J lost 7 bases, and 4 bases stayed unmatched. This CDR3 comprises 14 residues. Note on this clone: The target antigen is unknown.

Sample: PBMCs, taken after 24 months of ibrutinib treatment. The TCR sequence derives from a human donor with chronic lymphocytic leukemia. The chain couples TRBV11-3 to TRBJ2-4; TRBD1 matches at 7 bases. CDR3 coding DNA: TGTGCCAGCAGCTTAGGCACAGGGGAGAACATTCAGTACTTC. Translated, it gives CASSLGTGENIQYF. Variable domain in full (rest from reference TRBV11-3 and TRBJ2-4): EAGVVQSPRYKIIEKKQPVAFWCNPISGHNTLYWYLQNLGQGPELLIRYENEEAVDDSQLPKDRFSAERLKGVDSTLKIQPAELGDSAVYLCASSLGTGENIQYFGAGTRLSVL.